This is a list of T cell receptor beta chains from one sample in a study of T cell repertoires in cytomegalovirus infection. MiXCR, run by TCRdb on the reads, gives a single entry per CDR3 protein. The table has about 600,000 distinct CDR3 sequences, approximately 25% seen once. Sequences were obtained from CD8+ T cells from PBMCs. The receptors derive from a human donor in good health (CMV status not recorded). Some clones in this sample may be carry-over from other donors' samples. Both conserved end residues are part of each CDR3. Fields, in order: D gene, V gene, clone size, CDR3 length, J gene, CDR3 DNA, CDR3 protein. The D gene is left open where the match is weak. Size tells how often a clone was seen (once, few, many) or the class of an expanded clone, and some rows leave it out.

>.|TRBV11-1|many|11|TRBJ2-7
TGTGCCAGCAGCTTCGTTTCCGAGCAGTACTTC
CASSFVSEQYF
>.|TRBV20-1|few|13|TRBJ1-5
TGCAGTGCTCTTTATCAGGGGCTTAAGCCCCAGCATTTT
CSALYQGLKPQHF
>.|TRBV27|.|14|TRBJ1-3
TGTGCCAGCAGTTTATCCACGGTTGGAAACACCATATATTTT
CASSLSTVGNTIYF
>.|TRBV5-6|.|12|TRBJ1-5
TGTGCCAGCAGCCCCTACGGGGGGCCCCAGCATTTT
CASSPYGGPQHF
>.|TRBV28|.|15|TRBJ2-1
TGTGCCAGCAGTTTGGTCCAGGGTTTCTACAATGAGCAGTTCTTC
CASSLVQGFYNEQFF
>TRBD2|TRBV20-1|few|15|TRBJ2-1
TGCAGTGCCACGTTAGCGGGGGGGCCATTCAATGAGCAGTTCTTC
CSATLAGGPFNEQFF
>.|TRBV12-3/TRBV12-4|.|14|TRBJ2-2
TGTGCCAGCAGTCCGACAGTTACCACCGGGGAGCTGTTTTTT
CASSPTVTTGELFF
>TRBD2|TRBV20-1|.|17|TRBJ2-3
TGCAGTGCTCCCACTAGCGGGGGTTCCCCTAGCACAGATACGCAGTATTTT
CSAPTSGGSPSTDTQYF
>.|TRBV2|.|10|TRBJ1-1
TGTGCCAGCATGGATCCTAGGGCTTTCTTT
CASMDPRAFF
>TRBD2|TRBV27|few|17|TRBJ2-3
TGTGCCAGCAGTTTAATCACGACTAGCGGGGGATCAGATACGCAGTATTTT
CASSLITTSGGSDTQYF
>.|TRBV14|.|16|TRBJ1-6
TGTGCCAGCAGCCAAAAGGGGCCATCTATAATTTCACCCCTCCACTTT
CASSQKGPSIISPLHF
>.|TRBV12-3/TRBV12-4|.|15|TRBJ2-5
TGTGCCAGCAGACCCGGGTGGGAGTACCAAGAGACCCAGTACTTC
CASRPGWEYQETQYF
>.|TRBV27|many|13|TRBJ1-5
TGTGCCACCTCTCTGGCAGGGAATCAGCCCCAGCATTTT
CATSLAGNQPQHF
>.|TRBV28|few|17|TRBJ2-6
TGTGCCAGCAGTACGGGATCGAGTTTCTCTGGGGCCAACGTCCTGACTTTC
CASSTGSSFSGANVLTF
>.|TRBV6-1|many|12|TRBJ2-2
TGTGCCAGCAGGACAGACACCGGGGAGCTGTTTTTT
CASRTDTGELFF
>.|TRBV13|few|15|TRBJ2-1
TGTGCCAGCAGCGTGACAAGAAGCTCCTACAATGAGCAGTTCTTC
CASSVTRSSYNEQFF
>.|TRBV25-1|many|11|TRBJ1-1
TGTGCCAGCGGTTCGCGAGGCGAAGCTTTCTTT
CASGSRGEAFF
>TRBD2|TRBV2|.|16|TRBJ2-1
TGTGCCAGCAGTCCAAGTGGGGGGGAGTCCTACAATGAGCAGTTCTTC
CASSPSGGESYNEQFF
>TRBD2|TRBV5-6|.|15|TRBJ2-1
TGTGCCAGCAGCGTTGGCGGGGGGTTCTACAATGAGCAGTTCTTC
CASSVGGGFYNEQFF
>.|TRBV19|.|15|TRBJ1-1
TGTGCCAGTAGTATAGTTCCGGGGGCTGGGACTGAAGCTTTCTTT
CASSIVPGAGTEAFF
>.|TRBV6-5|.|14|TRBJ2-1
TGTGCCAGCAGTTACTCCCTAGCCTACAATGAGCAGTTCTTC
CASSYSLAYNEQFF
>.|TRBV6-1|.|15|TRBJ2-3
TGTGCCAGCAGTGAAGAGTGGCGCGCCGCAGATACGCAGTATTTT
CASSEEWRAADTQYF
>.|TRBV20-1|few|12|TRBJ2-1
TGCAGTGCTACGTTGTGGCTAAATGAGCAGTTCTTC
CSATLWLNEQFF
>TRBD2|TRBV29-1|.|14|TRBJ2-1
TGCAGCGTTGAAACTAGCGGGGGATACAATGAGCAGTTCTTC
CSVETSGGYNEQFF
>.|TRBV20-1|.|17|TRBJ1-1
TGCAGTGCTAGAGATACCTCTGAAGGATACCTGAACACTGAAGCTTTCTTT
CSARDTSEGYLNTEAFF
>.|TRBV6-5|.|11|TRBJ1-2
TGTGCCAGCAATGGCGCCTATGGCTACACCTTC
CASNGAYGYTF
>.|TRBV4-1|.|15|TRBJ2-7
TGCGCCAGCAGCCAAGATGAAGACAGGAACTACGAGCAGTGCTTC
CASSQDEDRNYEQCF
>.|TRBV6-1|.|14|TRBJ2-1
TGTGCCAGCAGTGAAGCGGGGTTCTACAATGAGCAGTTCTTC
CASSEAGFYNEQFF
>.|TRBV14|.|15|TRBJ2-7
TGTGCCAGCAGCCCCGCGGGGAACCCCTCCTACGAGCAGTACTTC
CASSPAGNPSYEQYF
>.|TRBV5-6|few|13|TRBJ2-3
TGTGCCAGCAGCTCGACCCATACAGATACGCAGTATTTT
CASSSTHTDTQYF
>.|TRBV6-5|few|13|TRBJ1-2
TGTGCCAGCAGTTACCGCAGGTCGCGGGGCTACACCTTC
CASSYRRSRGYTF
>.|TRBV7-6|many|10|TRBJ1-4
TGTGCCAGCGCGAATGAAAAACTGTTTTTT
CASANEKLFF
>TRBD1|TRBV27|.|15|TRBJ2-1
TGTGCCAGCAGTGGAGGGACAGGTTCATACAATGAGCAGTTCTTC
CASSGGTGSYNEQFF
>.|TRBV28|.|14|TRBJ1-5
TGTGCCAGCAGAAATGTCCCAACAGGCCAGCCCCAGCATTTT
CASRNVPTGQPQHF
>TRBD2|TRBV27|many|20|TRBJ2-3
TGTGCCAGCAGTTGGGGGCCGGGACTAGCGGGGGAAACGTTCACAGATACGCAGTATTTT
CASSWGPGLAGETFTDTQYF
>.|TRBV6-2/TRBV6-3|few|17|TRBJ2-1
TGTGCCAGCAGTTACTCGCTTCGGACACCCGGCACCAATGAGCAGTTCTTC
CASSYSLRTPGTNEQFF
>.|TRBV27|few|17|TRBJ2-2
TGTGCCAGCAGTATAGCGGGCTGGGTGCAGGGGTCCGGGGAGCTGTTTTTT
CASSIAGWVQGSGELFF
>TRBD1|TRBV5-6|few|14|TRBJ2-7
TGTGCCAGCAGCTTGGGGACAGGACTCTACGAGCAGTACTTC
CASSLGTGLYEQYF
>TRBD1|TRBV10-3|many|18|TRBJ2-2
TGTGCCATCAGTGAGAAGGGTCCGGACAGGGTGGACACCGGGGAGCTGTTTTTT
CAISEKGPDRVDTGELFF
>TRBD1|TRBV6-2/TRBV6-3|.|13|TRBJ2-7
TGTGCCACTTCGGGACAGGGGGCCTACGAGCAGTACTTC
CATSGQGAYEQYF
>.|TRBV6-1|.|16|TRBJ1-4
TGTGCCAGCAGTGACTCCCCTCGGAGTCCTAATGAAAAACTGTTTTTT
CASSDSPRSPNEKLFF
>TRBD1|TRBV13|.|16|TRBJ1-6
TGTGCCAGCAGCTTAGGCCAGTTAGGGGGCCGTTCACCCCTCCACTTT
CASSLGQLGGRSPLHF
>.|TRBV27|.|14|TRBJ2-2
TGTACCAGCAGTTTAACAGGGAACACCGGGGAGCTGTTTTTT
CTSSLTGNTGELFF
>.|TRBV20-1|few|14|TRBJ1-2
TGCAGTGCTAGAGAGACAGATACCAACTATGGCTACACCTTC
CSARETDTNYGYTF
>TRBD1|TRBV5-1|few|14|TRBJ2-7
TGCGCCAGCAGCTTGCCGACAGGGAAGAACGAGCAGTACTTC
CASSLPTGKNEQYF
>.|TRBV5-1|few|18|TRBJ2-6
TGCGCCAGCAGCTTACCTCAGGACGCGGTCTCTGGGGCCAACGTCCTGACTTTC
CASSLPQDAVSGANVLTF
>TRBD1|TRBV4-1|few|16|TRBJ1-6
TGCGCCAGCAGCCAAGACCAGGGGGCGATGGATTCACCCCTCCACTTT
CASSQDQGAMDSPLHF
>.|TRBV7-9|many|14|TRBJ1-4
TGTGCCAGCAGCTTTCTGACGGGTAATGAAAAACTGTTTTTT
CASSFLTGNEKLFF
>.|TRBV20-1|once|10|TRBJ1-1
TGCAGTACCGGTTGGGCTGAAGCTTTCTTT
CSTGWAEAFF
>TRBD1|TRBV7-6|many|14|TRBJ1-1
TGTGCCAGCAGCTTAGCAGGGGGCCCGAGTGAAGCTTTCTTT
CASSLAGGPSEAFF
>.|TRBV19|.|14|TRBJ2-1
TGTGCCAGTAGTATAGGTGGGGTTTTGGATGAGCAGTTCTTC
CASSIGGVLDEQFF
>TRBD1|TRBV7-2|many|15|TRBJ1-5
TGTGCCAGCAGCCCAATCGACAGGGTTGATCAGCCCCAGCATTTT
CASSPIDRVDQPQHF
>TRBD2|TRBV4-1|many|17|TRBJ2-1
TGCGCCAGCAGCCCATACGGGGGGGTATCGGCCTACAATGAGCAGTTCTTC
CASSPYGGVSAYNEQFF